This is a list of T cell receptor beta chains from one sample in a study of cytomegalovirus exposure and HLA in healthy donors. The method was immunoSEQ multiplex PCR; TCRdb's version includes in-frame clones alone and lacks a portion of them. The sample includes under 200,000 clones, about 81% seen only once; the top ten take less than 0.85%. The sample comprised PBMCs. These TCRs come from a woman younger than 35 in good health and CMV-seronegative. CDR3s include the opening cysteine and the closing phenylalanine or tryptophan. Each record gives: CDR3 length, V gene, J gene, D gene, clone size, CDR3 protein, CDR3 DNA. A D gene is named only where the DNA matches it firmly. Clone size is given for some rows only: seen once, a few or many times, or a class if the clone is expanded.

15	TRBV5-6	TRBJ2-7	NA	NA	CASSTIGGFSYEQYF	TGTGCCAGCAGCACCATAGGGGGATTTTCCTACGAGCAGTACTTC
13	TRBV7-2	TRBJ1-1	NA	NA	CASSLTGGTEAFF	TGTGCCAGCAGCTTAACGGGGGGCACTGAAGCTTTCTTT
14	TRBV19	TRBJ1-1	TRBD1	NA	CASWGQGEWTEAFF	TGTGCCAGTTGGGGACAGGGGGAATGGACTGAAGCTTTCTTT
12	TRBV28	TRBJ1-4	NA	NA	CASTTPTGGRFF	TGTGCCAGCACCACCCCGACGGGGGGGCGGTTTTTT
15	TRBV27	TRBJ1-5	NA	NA	CASTPGGGITQPQHF	TGTGCCAGCACTCCCGGCGGGGGAATTACTCAGCCCCAGCATTTT
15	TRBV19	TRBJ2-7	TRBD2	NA	CASSISPGGDYEQYF	TGTGCCAGTAGTATATCCCCGGGGGGGGACTACGAGCAGTACTTC
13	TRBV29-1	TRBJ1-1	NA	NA	CSVNRVRGTEAFF	TGCAGCGTCAACAGGGTACGGGGCACTGAAGCTTTCTTT
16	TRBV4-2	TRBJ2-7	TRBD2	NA	CASSQESTSGIHEQYF	TGTGCCAGCAGCCAAGAGTCGACTAGCGGGATCCACGAGCAGTACTTC
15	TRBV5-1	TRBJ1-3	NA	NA	CASSLGTASGNTIYF	TGCGCCAGCAGCTTGGGGACAGCCTCTGGAAACACCATATATTTT
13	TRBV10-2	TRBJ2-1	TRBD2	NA	CATGGSSYNEQFF	TGCGCGACGGGGGGGAGCTCCTACAATGAGCAGTTCTTC
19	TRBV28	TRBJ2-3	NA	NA	CASSRRLPTPNTSTDTQYF	TGTGCCAGCAGCCGCAGACTACCGACGCCAAATACTAGCACAGATACGCAGTATTTT
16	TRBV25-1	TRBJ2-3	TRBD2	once	CASSLGPSGVTDTQYF	TGTGCCAGCAGTTTAGGTCCTAGCGGGGTCACAGATACGCAGTATTTT
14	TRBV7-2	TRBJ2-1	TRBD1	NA	CASSGGQSYNEQFF	TGTGCCAGCAGCGGGGGACAGTCCTACAATGAGCAGTTCTTC
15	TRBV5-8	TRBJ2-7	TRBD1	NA	CASSKVPGQGRWQYF	TGTGCCAGCAGCAAAGTCCCGGGACAGGGGCGGTGGCAGTACTTC
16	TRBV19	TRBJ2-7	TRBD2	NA	CASSRTPGLAVYEQYF	TGTGCCAGTAGTAGGACACCGGGACTAGCGGTCTACGAGCAGTACTTC
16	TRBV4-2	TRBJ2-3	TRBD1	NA	CASSRDLGQGLDTQYF	TGTGCCAGCAGCAGAGATCTGGGACAGGGTCTGGATACGCAGTATTTT
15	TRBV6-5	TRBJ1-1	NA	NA	CASSYSSGAHTEAFF	TGTGCCAGCAGTTACTCGAGCGGGGCCCACACTGAAGCTTTCTTT
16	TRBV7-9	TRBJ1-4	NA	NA	CSSSSRVRAGNEKLFF	TGTTCCAGCAGCTCTCGGGTGCGCGCCGGGAATGAAAAACTGTTTTTT
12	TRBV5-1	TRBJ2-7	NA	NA	CASSVETGRQYF	TGCGCCAGCAGCGTGGAGACCGGGAGACAGTACTTC
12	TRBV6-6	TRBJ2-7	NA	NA	CASSPGQPEQYF	TGTGCCAGCAGCCCTGGACAGCCCGAGCAGTACTTC
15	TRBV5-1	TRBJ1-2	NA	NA	CASSLGGGAPDGYTF	TGCGCCAGCAGCTTGGGGGGGGGCGCACCGGATGGCTACACCTTC
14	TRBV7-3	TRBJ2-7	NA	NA	CASSLNHGSYEQYF	TGTGCCAGCAGCTTAAACCACGGCTCCTACGAGCAGTACTTC
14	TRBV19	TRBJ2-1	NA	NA	CATSRGSSYNEQFF	TGTGCCACCTCCCGGGGGAGCTCCTACAATGAGCAGTTCTTC
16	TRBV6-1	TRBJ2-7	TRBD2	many	CASSDLGGTSSYEQYF	TGTGCCAGCAGTGATCTCGGGGGGACCTCTTCATACGAGCAGTACTTC
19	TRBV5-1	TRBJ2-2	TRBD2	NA	CASSAQASGRGLGTGELFF	TGCGCCAGCAGCGCCCAGGCAAGCGGGAGGGGATTGGGCACCGGGGAGCTGTTTTTT
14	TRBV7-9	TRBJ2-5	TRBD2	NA	CASSLPQPGTSGYF	TGTGCCAGCAGCTTACCACAGCCCGGGACTAGCGGGTACTTC